Included here is one TCR beta chain sequence, with context. Its target is unknown. The record originates from a study of cytomegalovirus exposure and HLA in healthy donors. Looking at the study overall: The early release's HLA-typed donors yielded roughly 85 million unique TCRs. Study outcomes and limitations: TCR association rates varied by HLA locus in a later analysis, with DRB1 highest and HLA-C lowest. A later analysis appeared to link common viral pathogens to several of the most significant clusters.

CDR1 and CDR2 (germline): ENHRY, SYGVKD. The CDR3 spans 12 residues. V dropped 0 bases and J dropped 8 bases, with 7 bases sitting between them. Vbeta (60) and Jbeta (13) primers were used in the PCR. Method: immunoSEQ multiplex PCR; TCRdb's copy keeps in-frame clones and lacks some. The sample lists 150,000 to 200,000 clones; around a tenth were seen once. Healthy bone marrow donors made up the donor group. The V and J genes are TRBV10-3 and TRBJ1-1; D is unresolved. This clonotype was obtained from a woman in her twenties or thirties in good health and CMV-seropositive. The sequenced sample was PBMCs. For the CDR3, the DNA is TGTGCCATCAGTGAGTCGACAATGGAAGCTTTCTTT. Translated, it gives CAISESTMEAFF.